These 17 T cell receptor beta chains originate from one sample sequenced in a study of vaccination and CD4 T cells after COVID-19. Treatment given: roughly 10-day PBMC culture with coronavirus spike peptide pools or control peptides (ViraFEST assay). Gathering of the CD4+ T cells, from the unexposed donor, took place before the COVID-19 pandemic (2011-2018). For these receptors, no antigen is known. Sequencing of the DNA from cultured CD4+ T cells was carried out with the Oncomine TCR Beta short-read assay. Investigators isolated genomic DNA from cultured CD4+ T cells. TCRdb reanalysed the PCR reads using MiXCR and keeps one entry per CDR3 protein. Among 7,000 to 9,000 distinct CDR3 sequences listed, over 25% were seen once. Sequenced input: CD4+ T cells from blood, cultured in vitro. These receptors originate from a human donor in good health.

This clonotype has more than one count but fewer than ten. V and J are TRBV24-1 and TRBJ2-7, with unresolved D. V was trimmed by 5 bases and J by 7 bases, leaving 14 bases between them. Germline assignment: CDR1 KGHDR and CDR2 SFDVKD. This CDR3 has 13 amino acids. The CDR3 nucleotides read TGTGCCACCAGTGTAAGCCCTTCCGGGGAGCAGTACTTC. Protein product: CATSVSPSGEQYF.

This sequence joins TRBV19 and TRBJ1-1; D is unresolved. This CDR3 spans 12 amino acids. The germline V and J ends were trimmed by 1 base and 5 bases, with 5 bases remaining between them. CDR1 LNHDA and CDR2 SQIVND come from the germline V gene (reference sequence). CDR3 protein: CASSIGWTEAFF. As DNA, the CDR3 is TGTGCCAGTAGTATAGGGTGGACTGAAGCTTTCTTT.

The chain has TRBV6-1 and TRBJ1-1; D perhaps matches TRBD1 (5 bases). From germline, CDR1 is MNHNS and CDR2 SASEGT. V shed 5 bases and J shed 4 bases, with 20 bases lying between them. This CDR3 comprises 16 residues. DNA for the CDR3: TGTGCCAGCAGTCCTCGGACGGAGAGGGGCGGCACTGAAGCTTTCTTT. Encoded protein: CASSPRTERGGTEAFF.

This clonotype appeared a few times. The chain has TRBV15 and TRBJ1-2; 7 bases are a match to TRBD1. CDR1 and CDR2 (germline): LNHNV, YYDKDF (reference sequence). The CDR3 sequence is 13 residues long. Germline trimming cut 0 bases from V and 8 bases from J; bases unmatched to any gene: 3. In nucleotides, the CDR3 is TGTGCCACCAGCAGAGAGAACAGGGGCGGCTACACCTTC. Translated: CATSRENRGGYTF.

This chain uses TRBV20-1 with TRBJ2-3; 10 nucleotides align to TRBD2. The CDR3 has 15 residues. Germline V gene lookup returns CDR1 DFQATT and CDR2 SNEGSKA (reference sequence). V shed 1 base and J 6 bases; nucleotides not matched to a gene: 7. In DNA form, the CDR3 reads TGCAGTGCTAGAGTAGCTAGCGGGAGATCGGATACGCAGTATTTT. It codes for CSARVASGRSDTQYF.

V gene TRBV7-2 combines with J gene TRBJ1-5; D call uncertain. This CDR3 region has 15 residues. V shed 3 bases and J shed 4 bases, with 13 bases lying between them. Germline assignment: CDR1 SGHTA and CDR2 FQGNSA. Written as DNA, the CDR3 is TGTGCCAGCAGCTTGGGAAGTGGGTATAATCAGCCCCAGCATTTT. Translating it yields CASSLGSGYNQPQHF.

This clonotype was counted a few times. The chain uses TRBV7-2 and TRBJ2-1; D call uncertain. Between the trimmed V and J ends, which lost 1 base and 0 bases, there was a span of 10 bases. This CDR3 spans 16 amino acids. Germline V lookup: CDR1 SGHTA, CDR2 FQGNSA. The CDR3 nucleotides read TGTGCCAGCAGCTTAGTCGGGCTTAGCTCCTACAATGAGCAGTTCTTC. It specifies CASSLVGLSSYNEQFF.

The chain uses TRBV6-1 and TRBJ2-7; D is perhaps TRBD1 (7 bases). Trimming shortened V by 7 bases and J by 0 bases, and 16 bases separated the two germline ends. Germline loops: CDR1 MNHNS, CDR2 SASEGT. The CDR3 is made up of 15 amino acids. The CDR3 reads CASTRAGGISYEQYF. In DNA, the CDR3 is TGTGCCAGCACCCGAGCAGGGGGGATCTCCTACGAGCAGTACTTC.

By sample share, this clonotype is medium-sized. CDR3 residues: CSARGYLNTEAFF. CDR3 coding DNA: TGCAGCGCTCGAGGATACTTGAACACTGAAGCTTTCTTT. The V call is TRBV20-1, the J call TRBJ1-1; D is ambiguous. Germline V CDR1 and CDR2: DFQATT, SNEGSKA (reference sequence). The CDR3 extends over 13 amino acids.

The sample holds a few counts of this clonotype. CDR3 nucleotides: TGTGCCACCAGCCGACGACAGGGGGCAGATACGCAGTATTTT. It codes for CATSRRQGADTQYF. The chain has TRBV15 and TRBJ2-3; 9 nucleotides align to TRBD1. Losses at the gene ends were 5 bases for V and 4 bases for J; bases not matched to a gene: 4. The CDR3 contains 14 residues. CDR1 and CDR2 from the germline V gene are LNHNV and YYDKDF (reference sequence).

The V and J genes are TRBV27 and TRBJ2-1, with D possibly matching TRBD1 (6 bases). Germline values: CDR1 MNHEY, CDR2 SMNVEV (reference sequence). The length of the CDR3 is 15 residues. Trimming stripped 5 bases from V and 3 bases from J, with 14 bases between. The CDR3 here is CASSLQGNGYNEQFF. DNA for the CDR3: TGTGCCAGCAGTCTCCAGGGGAACGGCTACAATGAGCAGTTCTTC.

The chain carries TRBV6-2 or TRBV6-3 and TRBJ1-1, with D tentatively TRBD1 (6 bases). The CDR3 is made up of 13 amino acids. Trimming took 7 bases from V and 4 from J, leaving 13 bases between them. In germline, CDR1 is MNHEY, CDR2 SVGEGT. CDR3 in DNA: TGTGCCAGCAATGACAGGAGAGGCACTGAAGCTTTCTTT. This translates into CASNDRRGTEAFF.

A few counts support this clonotype. The V and J genes are TRBV7-9 and TRBJ1-5; D remains ambiguous. Trimming took off 1 base at V and 6 bases at J, with 4 bases between the two ends. Per the germline V gene, CDR1 is SEHNR and CDR2 is FQNEAQ (reference sequence). The CDR3 runs to 12 residues. This CDR3 reads CASSLGGQPQHF. CDR3 sequence (DNA): TGTGCCAGCAGCTTAGGAGGTCAGCCCCAGCATTTT.

V gene TRBV7-3 combines with J gene TRBJ1-1, with unresolved D. The CDR3 is made up of 15 amino acids. V dropped 0 bases and J dropped 1 base, with 9 bases sitting between them. CDR1 and CDR2 (germline): SGHTA, FQGTGA. For the CDR3, the DNA is TGTGCCAGCAGCTTAACGGGAGGGCAGAACACTGAAGCTTTCTTT. Translated, it gives CASSLTGGQNTEAFF.

The gene calls are TRBV18 and TRBJ2-7; possibly TRBD2 for D (6 bases). CDR1 is KGHSH and CDR2 is LQKENI in the germline V gene. V was trimmed by 4 bases and J by 2 bases, leaving 9 bases between them. The CDR3 runs to 13 residues. The CDR3 coding sequence is TGTGCCAGCTCACGGGGGACTCCCTACGAGCAGTACTTC. It translates to CASSRGTPYEQYF.

V gene TRBV6-2 or TRBV6-3 combines with J gene TRBJ2-5; D perhaps matches TRBD1 (7 bases). The CDR3 runs to 13 residues. Trimming took off 7 bases at V and 5 bases at J, with 14 bases between the two ends. Germline assignment: CDR1 MNHEY and CDR2 SVGEGT. CDR3 protein: CASTYPGGETQYF. DNA of the CDR3: TGTGCCAGCACCTACCCAGGGGGGGAGACCCAGTACTTC.

The sample holds a few counts of this clonotype. J is TRBJ2-7 and V is TRBV19; no clear D. Deletions cut 4 bases from V and 3 bases from J, with 13 bases between. The CDR3 contains 14 residues. CDR1 is LNHDA, CDR2 SQIVND, per germline (reference sequence). DNA for the CDR3: TGTGCCAGTAGTACTGTGTTGACCAGCTACGAGCAGTACTTC. The encoded protein is CASSTVLTSYEQYF. Using reference TRBV19 and TRBJ2-7 for the parts outside the CDR3, the full variable domain is DGGITQSPKYLFRKEGQNVTLSCEQNLNHDAMYWYRQDPGQGLRLIYYSQIVNDFQKGDIAEGYSVSREKKESFPLTVTSAQKNPTAFYLCASSTVLTSYEQYFGPGTRLTVT.